The clone carrying this T cell receptor beta chain was detected many times. This sample was taken from a study of shared clonotypes between healthy human individuals. This CDR3 has 14 amino acids. J lost 6 bases, V lost 4 bases, and 0 bases had no gene match. Germline CDR1 WNHNN, CDR2 SYGVQD (reference sequence). In the authors' methods: ImmunoSEQ supplied junction-only sequences lacking quality scores, so filtering was different. Method: immunoSEQ multiplex PCR; TCRdb's copy keeps in-frame clones and lacks some. That table supplies the V and J calls and clone size; D and trimming were determined from the DNA. The sample shows just under 350,000 clones, less than 75% of them seen only once.

The source of this sequence is a young man in good health. This chain links TRBV10-1 with TRBJ2-3, with TRBD2 identical over 14 bases. The sequencing sample was made of memory CD4+ T cells sorted from blood. Noted subset: CD45RA-negative fraction. CDR3 loop: CASSGTSGRDTQYF. In nucleotides, the CDR3 is TGCGCCAGCAGTGGGACTAGCGGGAGGGATACGCAGTATTTT.